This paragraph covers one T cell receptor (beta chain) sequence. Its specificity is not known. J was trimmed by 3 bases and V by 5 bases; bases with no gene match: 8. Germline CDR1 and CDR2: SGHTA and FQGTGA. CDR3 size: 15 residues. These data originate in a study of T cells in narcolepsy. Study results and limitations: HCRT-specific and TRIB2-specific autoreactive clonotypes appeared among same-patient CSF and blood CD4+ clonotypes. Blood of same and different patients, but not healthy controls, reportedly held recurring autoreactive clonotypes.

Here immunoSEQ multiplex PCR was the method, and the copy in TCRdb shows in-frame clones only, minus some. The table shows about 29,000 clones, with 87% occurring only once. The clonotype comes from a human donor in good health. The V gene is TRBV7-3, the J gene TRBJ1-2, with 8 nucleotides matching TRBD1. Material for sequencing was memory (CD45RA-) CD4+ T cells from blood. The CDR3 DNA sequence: TGTGCCAGCAGCACTGGGACAGGCAAGGACTATGGCTACACCTTC. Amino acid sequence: CASSTGTGKDYGYTF.